The clone carrying this T cell receptor beta chain was recorded a few times. Profiling relied on immunoSEQ multiplex PCR, and the TCRdb table lists in-frame clones only, not all of them. The data contain approximately 300,000 clones, roughly 91% of them seen just once; the ten biggest clones take up 1%. These data belong to a study of blood T cell repertoires in COVID-19. About the study: COVID-19 samples from acute and convalescent phases originated in the United States, Italy and Spain.

This CDR3 has 17 residues. Sequencing used peripheral blood. The TCR sequence derives from a man over 45 with active or convalescent COVID-19. The rearrangement links TRBV21-1 to TRBJ2-7; the table names TRBD2, a call not compared with the DNA. TRBV21-1 is tagged as a pseudogene. The CDR3 region has the DNA TGTGCCAGCAGCAAACGTTGGAGGCTTGGAGGGGTATACGAGCAGTACTTC. Residues: CASSKRWRLGGVYEQYF.